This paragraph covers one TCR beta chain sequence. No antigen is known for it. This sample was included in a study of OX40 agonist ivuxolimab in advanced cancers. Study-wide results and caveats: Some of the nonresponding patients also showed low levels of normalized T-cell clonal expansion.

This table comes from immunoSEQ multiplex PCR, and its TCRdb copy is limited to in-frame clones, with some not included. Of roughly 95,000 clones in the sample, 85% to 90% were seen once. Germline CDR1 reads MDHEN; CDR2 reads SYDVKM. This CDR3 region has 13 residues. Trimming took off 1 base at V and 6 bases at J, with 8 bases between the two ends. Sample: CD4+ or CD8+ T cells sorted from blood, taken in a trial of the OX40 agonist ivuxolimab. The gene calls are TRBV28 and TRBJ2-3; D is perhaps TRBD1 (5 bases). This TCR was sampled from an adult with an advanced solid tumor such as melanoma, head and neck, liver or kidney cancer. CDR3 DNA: TGTGCCAGCAGTTTATCTGGGGCTGATACGCAGTATTTT. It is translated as CASSLSGADTQYF.